Listed below are T cell receptor beta chains from one sample, sequenced in a study of neoadjuvant anti-PD-1 for oral cavity cancer. The data were produced by immunoSEQ multiplex PCR, yet TCRdb's version contains in-frame clones alone and is incomplete. The sample includes under 20,000 clones, roughly 62% of them seen just once. Source: PBMCs, taken before nivolumab (anti-PD-1) treatment. The receptors here all came from a person aged 35-79 years with oral cavity squamous cell carcinoma. CDR3s include the opening cysteine and the closing phenylalanine or tryptophan. A D gene is named only where the DNA matches it firmly. Expanded clones are given a class, and other clones once, few, many or no size at all.

clone size: NA
J gene: TRBJ1-2
D gene: NA
V gene: TRBV6-5
CDR3 DNA: TGTGCCAGCAGACCGACGACAGCCTATGGCTACACCTTC
CDR3 protein: CASRPTTAYGYTF

clone size: NA
J gene: TRBJ2-1
D gene: NA
V gene: TRBV30
CDR3 DNA: TGTGCCTGGAGTGTACTTACAGGGCTACCCTACAATGAGCAGTTCTTC
CDR3 protein: CAWSVLTGLPYNEQFF

clone size: NA
J gene: TRBJ1-3
D gene: NA
V gene: TRBV7-6
CDR3 DNA: TGTGCCAGCAGCCTAGACATTAGTAACGCTGGAAACACCATATATTTT
CDR3 protein: CASSLDISNAGNTIYF

clone size: NA
J gene: TRBJ2-7
D gene: TRBD1
V gene: TRBV5-6
CDR3 DNA: TGTGCCAGCAGCTGGGGGACAGGGGCCATGACGAACGAGCAGTACTTC
CDR3 protein: CASSWGTGAMTNEQYF

clone size: NA
J gene: TRBJ2-6
D gene: NA
V gene: TRBV18
CDR3 DNA: TGTGCCTCCTCAGCCGGGGCCAACGTCCTGACTTTC
CDR3 protein: CASSAGANVLTF

clone size: once
J gene: TRBJ1-4
D gene: NA
V gene: TRBV2
CDR3 DNA: TGTGCCAGCAGTGAAGCGCTCTCTTATAATGAAAAACTGTTTTTT
CDR3 protein: CASSEALSYNEKLFF

clone size: NA
J gene: TRBJ2-5
D gene: TRBD1
V gene: TRBV4-1
CDR3 DNA: TGCGCCAGCAGCCCTATGAACAGGGGCCGGGAGACCCAGTACTTC
CDR3 protein: CASSPMNRGRETQYF

clone size: NA
J gene: TRBJ2-7
D gene: TRBD2
V gene: TRBV2
CDR3 DNA: TGTGCCAGCAGTGAATACGGGGGGTTATACGAGCAGTACTTC
CDR3 protein: CASSEYGGLYEQYF

clone size: NA
J gene: TRBJ1-5
D gene: NA
V gene: TRBV30
CDR3 DNA: TGTGCCTGGAGCACAGGGACGAGCAATCAGCCCCAGCATTTT
CDR3 protein: CAWSTGTSNQPQHF

clone size: NA
J gene: TRBJ2-3
D gene: TRBD2
V gene: TRBV4-2
CDR3 DNA: TGTGCCAGCAGCCGCACTAGCGGGCAAAGCACAGATACGCAGTATTTT
CDR3 protein: CASSRTSGQSTDTQYF

clone size: few
J gene: TRBJ2-2
D gene: NA
V gene: TRBV6-5
CDR3 DNA: TGTGCCAGCAGTTACTTAGGGACCGGGGAGCTGTTTTTT
CDR3 protein: CASSYLGTGELFF

clone size: NA
J gene: TRBJ2-3
D gene: TRBD2
V gene: TRBV5-4
CDR3 DNA: TGTGCCAGCAGCTCAGGACTAGCGGGAGGCACAGATACGCAGTATTTT
CDR3 protein: CASSSGLAGGTDTQYF

clone size: NA
J gene: TRBJ2-7
D gene: TRBD2
V gene: TRBV2
CDR3 DNA: TGTGCCAGCAGGGGGACTAGCGGGACCTACGAGCAGTACTTC
CDR3 protein: CASRGTSGTYEQYF

clone size: NA
J gene: TRBJ2-7
D gene: TRBD2
V gene: TRBV28
CDR3 DNA: TGTGCCAGCAGCCCCCACGCGGGGGGGCGGGAGCAGTACTTC
CDR3 protein: CASSPHAGGREQYF

clone size: NA
J gene: TRBJ1-1
D gene: NA
V gene: TRBV5-5
CDR3 DNA: TGTGCCAGTCTAAAAGGATCAGGGTACACTGAAGCTTTCTTT
CDR3 protein: CASLKGSGYTEAFF

clone size: NA
J gene: TRBJ1-2
D gene: TRBD1
V gene: TRBV30
CDR3 DNA: TGTGCCTGGTCACCGGGACAGGGGATCGACACCTTC
CDR3 protein: CAWSPGQGIDTF

clone size: NA
J gene: TRBJ2-6
D gene: NA
V gene: TRBV6-4
CDR3 DNA: TGTGCCAGCAGTGTGTCCCATACGGGGGCCAACGTCCTGACTTTC
CDR3 protein: CASSVSHTGANVLTF

clone size: NA
J gene: TRBJ2-7
D gene: NA
V gene: TRBV5-1
CDR3 DNA: TGCGCCAGTAGACAAACGGACTCCTCCGCCTACGAGCAGTACTTC
CDR3 protein: CASRQTDSSAYEQYF